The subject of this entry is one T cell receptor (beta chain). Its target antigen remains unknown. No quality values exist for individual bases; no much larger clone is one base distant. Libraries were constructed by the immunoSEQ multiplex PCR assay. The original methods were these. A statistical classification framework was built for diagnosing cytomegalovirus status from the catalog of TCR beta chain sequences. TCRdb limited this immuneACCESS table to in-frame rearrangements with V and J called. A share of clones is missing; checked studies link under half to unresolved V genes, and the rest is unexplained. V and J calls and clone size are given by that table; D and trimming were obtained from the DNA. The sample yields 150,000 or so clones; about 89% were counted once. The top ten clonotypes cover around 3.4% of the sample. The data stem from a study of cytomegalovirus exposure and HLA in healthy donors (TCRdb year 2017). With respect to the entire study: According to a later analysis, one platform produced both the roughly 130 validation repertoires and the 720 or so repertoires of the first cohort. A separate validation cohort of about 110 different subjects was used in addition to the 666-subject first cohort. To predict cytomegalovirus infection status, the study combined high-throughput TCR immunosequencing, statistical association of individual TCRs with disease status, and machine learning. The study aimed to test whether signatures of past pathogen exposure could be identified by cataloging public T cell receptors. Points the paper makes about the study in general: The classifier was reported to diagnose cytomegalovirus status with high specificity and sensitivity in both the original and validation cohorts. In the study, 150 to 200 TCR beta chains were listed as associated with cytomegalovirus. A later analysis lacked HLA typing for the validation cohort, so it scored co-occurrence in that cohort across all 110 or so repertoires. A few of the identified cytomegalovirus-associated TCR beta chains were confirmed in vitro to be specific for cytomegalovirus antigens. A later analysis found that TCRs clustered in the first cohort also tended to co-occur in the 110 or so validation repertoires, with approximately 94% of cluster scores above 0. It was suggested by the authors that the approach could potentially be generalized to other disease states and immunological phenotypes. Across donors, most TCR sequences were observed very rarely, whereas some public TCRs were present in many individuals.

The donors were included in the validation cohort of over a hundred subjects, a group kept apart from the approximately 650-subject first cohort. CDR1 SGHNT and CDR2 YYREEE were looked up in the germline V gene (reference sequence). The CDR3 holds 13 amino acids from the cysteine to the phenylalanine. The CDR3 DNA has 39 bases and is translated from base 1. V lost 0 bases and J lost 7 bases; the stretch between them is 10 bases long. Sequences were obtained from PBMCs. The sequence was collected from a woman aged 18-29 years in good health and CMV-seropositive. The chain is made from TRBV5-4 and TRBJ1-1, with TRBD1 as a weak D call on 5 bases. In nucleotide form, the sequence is TGTGCCAGCAGCTTGGTGGGGGGGGATGAAGCTTTCTTT. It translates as CASSLVGGDEAFF.